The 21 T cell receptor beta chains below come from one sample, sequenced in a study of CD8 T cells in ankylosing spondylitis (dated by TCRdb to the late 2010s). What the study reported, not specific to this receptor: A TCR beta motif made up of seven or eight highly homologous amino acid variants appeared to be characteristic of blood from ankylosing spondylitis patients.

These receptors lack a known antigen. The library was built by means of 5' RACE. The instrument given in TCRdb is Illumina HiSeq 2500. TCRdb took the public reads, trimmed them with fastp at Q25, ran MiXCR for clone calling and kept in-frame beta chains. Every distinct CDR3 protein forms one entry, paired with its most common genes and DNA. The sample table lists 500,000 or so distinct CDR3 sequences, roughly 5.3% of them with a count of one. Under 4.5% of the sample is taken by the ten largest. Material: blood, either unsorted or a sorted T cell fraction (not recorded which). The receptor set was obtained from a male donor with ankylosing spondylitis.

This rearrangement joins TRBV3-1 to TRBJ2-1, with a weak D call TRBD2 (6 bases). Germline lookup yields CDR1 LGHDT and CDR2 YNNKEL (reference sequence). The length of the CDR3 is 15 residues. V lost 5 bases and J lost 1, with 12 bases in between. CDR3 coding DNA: TGTGCCAGCAGCTCCACTAGCTTATCCTACAATGAGCAGTTCTTC. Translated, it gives CASSSTSLSYNEQFF.

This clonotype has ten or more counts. As DNA, the CDR3 is TGCGCCAGCAGCCCCTCGGGTGCCCGCCTGAACACTGAAGCTTTCTTT. As protein: CASSPSGARLNTEAFF. The chain recombines TRBV5-1 with TRBJ1-1; D gene uncertain. Per germline, CDR1 SGHRS and CDR2 YFSETQ. V was pared by 4 bases and J by 0 bases, with 16 bases between. This CDR3 contains 16 residues.

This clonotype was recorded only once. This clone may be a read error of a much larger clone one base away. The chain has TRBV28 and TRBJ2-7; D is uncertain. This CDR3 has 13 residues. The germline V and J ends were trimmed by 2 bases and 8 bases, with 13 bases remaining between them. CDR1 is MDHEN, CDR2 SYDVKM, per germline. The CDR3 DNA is TGTGCCAGCAGTTTAACAGAGGTCCACAAGCAGTACTTC. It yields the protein CASSLTEVHKQYF.

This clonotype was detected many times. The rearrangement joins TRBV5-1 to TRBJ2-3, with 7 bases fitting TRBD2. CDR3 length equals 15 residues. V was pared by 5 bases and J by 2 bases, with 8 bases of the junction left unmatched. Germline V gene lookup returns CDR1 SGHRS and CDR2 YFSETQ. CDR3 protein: CASRAISGSTDTQYF. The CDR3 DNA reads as TGCGCCAGCAGAGCGATTAGCGGGTCCACAGATACGCAGTATTTT.

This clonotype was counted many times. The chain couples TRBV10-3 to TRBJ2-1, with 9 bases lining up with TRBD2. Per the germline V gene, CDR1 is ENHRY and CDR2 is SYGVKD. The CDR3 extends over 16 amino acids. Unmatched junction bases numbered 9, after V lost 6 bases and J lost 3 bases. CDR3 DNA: TGTGCCATCAGCGTAGGTGGTAGCGGGAGCTACAATGAGCAGTTCTTC. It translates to CAISVGGSGSYNEQFF.

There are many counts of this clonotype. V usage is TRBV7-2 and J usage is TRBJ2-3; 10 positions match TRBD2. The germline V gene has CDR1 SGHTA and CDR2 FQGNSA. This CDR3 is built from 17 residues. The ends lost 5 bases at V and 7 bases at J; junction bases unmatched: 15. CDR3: CASSPPGLSGGENTQYF. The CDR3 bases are TGTGCCAGCAGCCCCCCAGGGCTGAGCGGGGGGGAAAATACGCAGTATTTT. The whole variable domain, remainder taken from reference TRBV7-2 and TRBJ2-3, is GAGVSQSPSNKVTEKGKDVELRCDPISGHTALYWYRQSLGQGLEFLIYFQGNSAPDKSGLPSDRFSAERTGGSVSTLTIQRTQQEDSAVYLCASSPPGLSGGENTQYFGPGTRLTVL.

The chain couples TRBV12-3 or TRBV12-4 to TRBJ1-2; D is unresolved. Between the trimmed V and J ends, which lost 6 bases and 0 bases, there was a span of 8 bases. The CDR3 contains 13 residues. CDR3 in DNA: TGTGCCAGCAGCGTGGCCGCTAACTATGGCTACACCTTC. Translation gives CASSVAANYGYTF.

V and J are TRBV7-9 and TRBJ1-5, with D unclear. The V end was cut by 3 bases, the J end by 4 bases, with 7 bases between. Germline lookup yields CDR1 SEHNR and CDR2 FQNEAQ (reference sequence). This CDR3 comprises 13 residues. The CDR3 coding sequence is TGTGCCAGCAGCTTCGCCCCGAATCAGCCCCAGCATTTT. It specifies CASSFAPNQPQHF. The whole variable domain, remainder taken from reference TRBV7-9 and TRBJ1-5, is DTGVSQNPRHKITKRGQNVTFRCDPISEHNRLYWYRQTLGQGPEFLTYFQNEAQLEKSRLLSDRFSAERPKGSFSTLEIQRTEQGDSAMYLCASSFAPNQPQHFGDGTRLSIL.

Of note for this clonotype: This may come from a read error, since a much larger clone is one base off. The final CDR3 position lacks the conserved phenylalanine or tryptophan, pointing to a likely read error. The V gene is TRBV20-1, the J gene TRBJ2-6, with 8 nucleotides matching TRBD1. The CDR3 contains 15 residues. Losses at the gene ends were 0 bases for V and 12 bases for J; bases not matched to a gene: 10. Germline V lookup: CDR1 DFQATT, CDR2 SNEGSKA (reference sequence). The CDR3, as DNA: TGCAGTGCTAGAGATCGGGGACAGGCCCGCGGCGTCCTGACTCTC. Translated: CSARDRGQARGVLTL.

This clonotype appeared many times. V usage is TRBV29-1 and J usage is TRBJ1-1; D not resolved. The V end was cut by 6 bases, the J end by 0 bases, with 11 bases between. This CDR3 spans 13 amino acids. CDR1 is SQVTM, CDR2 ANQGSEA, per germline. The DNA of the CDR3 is TGCAGCGTCCTCAAAACGATGAACACTGAAGCTTTCTTT. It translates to CSVLKTMNTEAFF.

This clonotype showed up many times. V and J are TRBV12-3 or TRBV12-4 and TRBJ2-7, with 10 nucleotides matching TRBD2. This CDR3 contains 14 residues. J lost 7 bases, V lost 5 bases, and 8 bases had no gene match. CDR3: CASSAPGLAFEQYF. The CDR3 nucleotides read TGTGCCAGCAGTGCGCCGGGACTAGCGTTTGAGCAGTACTTC.

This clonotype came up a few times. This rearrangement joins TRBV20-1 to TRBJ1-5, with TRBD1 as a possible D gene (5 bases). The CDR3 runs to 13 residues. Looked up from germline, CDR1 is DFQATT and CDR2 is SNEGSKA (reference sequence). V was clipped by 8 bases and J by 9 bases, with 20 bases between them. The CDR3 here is CSPKKGPLSPQHF. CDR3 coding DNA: TGCAGTCCTAAAAAGGGGCCTCTTTCGCCCCAGCATTTT.

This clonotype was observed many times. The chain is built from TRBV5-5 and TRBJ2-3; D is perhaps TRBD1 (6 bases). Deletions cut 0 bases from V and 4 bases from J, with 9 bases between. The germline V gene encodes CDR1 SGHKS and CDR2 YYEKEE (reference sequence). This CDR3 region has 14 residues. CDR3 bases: TGTGCCAGCAGCTTGGGGACAGATCCAGATACGCAGTATTTT. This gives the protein CASSLGTDPDTQYF.

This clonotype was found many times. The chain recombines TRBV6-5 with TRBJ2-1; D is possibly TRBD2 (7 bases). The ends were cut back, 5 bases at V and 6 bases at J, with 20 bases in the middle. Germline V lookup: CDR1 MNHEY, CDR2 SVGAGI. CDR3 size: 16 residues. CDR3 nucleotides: TGTGCCAGCAGTCCCTCGGGGGCGGGAGAGGGCAATGAGCAGTTCTTC. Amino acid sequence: CASSPSGAGEGNEQFF.

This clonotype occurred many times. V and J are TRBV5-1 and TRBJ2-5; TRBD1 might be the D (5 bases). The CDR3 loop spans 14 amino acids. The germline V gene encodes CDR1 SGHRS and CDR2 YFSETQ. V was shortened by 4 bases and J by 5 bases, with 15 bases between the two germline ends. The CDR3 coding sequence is TGCGCCAGCAGCACAAGACCAGGGCTGGAGACCCAGTACTTC. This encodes CASSTRPGLETQYF.

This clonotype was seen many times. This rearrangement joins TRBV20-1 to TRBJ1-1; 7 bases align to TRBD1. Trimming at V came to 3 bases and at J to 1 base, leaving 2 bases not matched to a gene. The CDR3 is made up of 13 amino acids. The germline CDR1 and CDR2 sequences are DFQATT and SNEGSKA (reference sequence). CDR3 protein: CSARDRTNTEAFF. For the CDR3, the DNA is TGCAGTGCTAGGGACAGGACGAACACTGAAGCTTTCTTT.

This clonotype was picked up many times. The DNA for the CDR3 is TGCAGCGTGGGAACCTACCCTGAAAAACTGTTTTTT. It specifies CSVGTYPEKLFF. The rearrangement joins TRBV29-1 to TRBJ1-4; D call uncertain. The V end was cut by 6 bases, the J end by 7 bases, with 12 bases between. The CDR3 consists of 12 residues. Germline V gene data show CDR1 as SQVTM and CDR2 as ANQGSEA.

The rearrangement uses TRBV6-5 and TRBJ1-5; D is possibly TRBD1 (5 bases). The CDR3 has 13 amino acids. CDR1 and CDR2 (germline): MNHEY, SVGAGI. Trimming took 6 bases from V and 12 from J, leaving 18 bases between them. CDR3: CASRTSATGLQHF. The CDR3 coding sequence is TGTGCCAGCAGAACATCGGCTACAGGCCTCCAGCATTTT.

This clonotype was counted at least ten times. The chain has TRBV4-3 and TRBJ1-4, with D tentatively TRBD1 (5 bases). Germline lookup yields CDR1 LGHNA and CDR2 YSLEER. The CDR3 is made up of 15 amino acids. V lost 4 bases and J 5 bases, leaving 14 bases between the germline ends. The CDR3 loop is CASSPGKGRNEKLFF. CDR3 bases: TGCGCCAGCAGCCCAGGGAAAGGGAGGAATGAAAAACTGTTTTTT.

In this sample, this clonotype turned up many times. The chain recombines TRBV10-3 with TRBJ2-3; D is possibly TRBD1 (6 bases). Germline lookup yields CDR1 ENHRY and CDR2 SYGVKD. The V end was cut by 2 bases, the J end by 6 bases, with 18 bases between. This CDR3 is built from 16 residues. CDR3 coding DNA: TGTGCCATCAGTGAGAGGGGGTTGAGTGTCGAGGATACGCAGTATTTT. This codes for CAISERGLSVEDTQYF.

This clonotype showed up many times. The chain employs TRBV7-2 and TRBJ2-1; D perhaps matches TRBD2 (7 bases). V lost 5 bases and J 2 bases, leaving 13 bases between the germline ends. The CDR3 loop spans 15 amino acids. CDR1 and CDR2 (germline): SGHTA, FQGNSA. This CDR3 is CASSLGGLTYNEQFF. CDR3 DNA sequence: TGTGCCAGCAGCCTAGGGGGACTAACCTACAATGAGCAGTTCTTC.